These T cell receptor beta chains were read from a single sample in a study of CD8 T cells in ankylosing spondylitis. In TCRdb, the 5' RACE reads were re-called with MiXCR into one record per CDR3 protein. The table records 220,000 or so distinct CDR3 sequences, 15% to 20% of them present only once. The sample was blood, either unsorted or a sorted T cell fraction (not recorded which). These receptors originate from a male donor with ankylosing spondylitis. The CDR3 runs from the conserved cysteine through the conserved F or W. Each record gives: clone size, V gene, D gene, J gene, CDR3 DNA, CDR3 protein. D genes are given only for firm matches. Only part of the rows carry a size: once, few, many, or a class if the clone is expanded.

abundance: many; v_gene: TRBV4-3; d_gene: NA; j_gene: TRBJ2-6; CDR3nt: TGCGCCAGCAGCCATAAAAGGGATGGGGCCAACGTCCTGACTTTC; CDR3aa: CASSHKRDGANVLTF
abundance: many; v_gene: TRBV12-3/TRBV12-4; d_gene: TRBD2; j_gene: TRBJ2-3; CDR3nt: TGTGCCAGCAGTTCCGGACTAGCGGGGGGTGCAGATACGCAGTATTTT; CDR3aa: CASSSGLAGGADTQYF
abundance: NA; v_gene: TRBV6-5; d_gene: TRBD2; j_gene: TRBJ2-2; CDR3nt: TGTGCCAGCAGCTATCCGACTAGCGGGGGGGGTACCGGGGAGCTGTTTTTT; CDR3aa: CASSYPTSGGGTGELFF
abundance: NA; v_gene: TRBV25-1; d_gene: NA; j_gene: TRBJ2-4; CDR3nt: TGTGCCAGCAGTGCCGTGACAGGACAAAACATTCAGTACTTC; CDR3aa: CASSAVTGQNIQYF
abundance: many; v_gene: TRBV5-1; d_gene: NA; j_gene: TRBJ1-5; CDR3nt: TGCGCCAGCAGCTTATCGGGGGGCAGCCAGCCCCAGCATTTT; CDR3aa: CASSLSGGSQPQHF
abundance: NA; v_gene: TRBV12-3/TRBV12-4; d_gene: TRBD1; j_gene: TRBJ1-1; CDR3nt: TGTGCCAGCACCAGACAGGGGGCCGGTGAAGCTTTCTTT; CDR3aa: CASTRQGAGEAFF
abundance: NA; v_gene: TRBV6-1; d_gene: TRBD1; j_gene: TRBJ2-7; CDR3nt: TGTGCCAGCAGTGAATTGGGGACAGGGAACGGCGAGCAGTACTTC; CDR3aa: CASSELGTGNGEQYF
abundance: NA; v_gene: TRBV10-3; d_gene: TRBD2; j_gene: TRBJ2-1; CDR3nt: TGTGCCATCAGTCTAGCGGACTCCTACAATGAGCAGTTCTTC; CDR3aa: CAISLADSYNEQFF
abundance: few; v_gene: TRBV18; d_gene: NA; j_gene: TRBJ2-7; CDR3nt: TGTGCCAGCTCACCGGGGAGTGACGAGCAGTACTTC; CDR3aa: CASSPGSDEQYF
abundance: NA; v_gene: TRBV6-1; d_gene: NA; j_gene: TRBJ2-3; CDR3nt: TGTGCCAGCAGTGAAGGGGATACGCAGTATTTT; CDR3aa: CASSEGDTQYF
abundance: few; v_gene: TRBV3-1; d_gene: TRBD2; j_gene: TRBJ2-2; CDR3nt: TGTGCCAGCAGCCCTAGCGGGAGGGCCCCGAACACCGGGGAGCTGTTTTTT; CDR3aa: CASSPSGRAPNTGELFF
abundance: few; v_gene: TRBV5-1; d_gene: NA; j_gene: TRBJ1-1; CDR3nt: TGCGCCAGCAGCTCGACGCCCACTGCCGGGTCTTTCTTT; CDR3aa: CASSSTPTAGSFF
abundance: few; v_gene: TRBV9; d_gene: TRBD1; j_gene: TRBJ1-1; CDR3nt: TGTGCCAGCAGCGCAGGGACAGGGTATGAAGCTTTCTTT; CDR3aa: CASSAGTGYEAFF
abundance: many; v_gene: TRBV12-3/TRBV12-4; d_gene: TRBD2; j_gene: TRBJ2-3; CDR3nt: TGTGCCAGCAGTTTCCTAGGGAGGGCGGATACGCAGTATTTT; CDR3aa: CASSFLGRADTQYF
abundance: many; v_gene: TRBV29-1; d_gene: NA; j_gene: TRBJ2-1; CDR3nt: TGCAGCGTTGAGGCGACAGACTACAATGAGCAGTTCTTC; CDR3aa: CSVEATDYNEQFF
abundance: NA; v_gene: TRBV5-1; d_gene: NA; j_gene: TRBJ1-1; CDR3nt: TGCGCCAGCAGGTTGGGCGACCCGGGGACTGAAGCTTTCTTT; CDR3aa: CASRLGDPGTEAFF
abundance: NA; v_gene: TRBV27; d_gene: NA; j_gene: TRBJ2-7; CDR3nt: TGTGCCAGCAGTTTATACTCACGACTTACCCCTACTTACGAGCAGTACTTC; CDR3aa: CASSLYSRLTPTYEQYF
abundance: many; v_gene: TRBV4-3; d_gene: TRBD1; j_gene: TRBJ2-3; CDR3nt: TGCGCCAGCAGCCAAGATTGGGACAGGGGGCGAGATACGCAGTATTTT; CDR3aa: CASSQDWDRGRDTQYF
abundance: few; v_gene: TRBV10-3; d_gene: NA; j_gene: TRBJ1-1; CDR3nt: TGTGCCATCAGTGAGTCGATACTAACGGCCCATCTACCTGGGTCTTTCTTT; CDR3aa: CAISESILTAHLPGSFF
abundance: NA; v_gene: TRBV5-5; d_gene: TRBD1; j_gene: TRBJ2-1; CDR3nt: TGTGCCAGCAGCGAAGGGACAGGGGGTGTCTACAATGAGCAGTTCTTC; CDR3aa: CASSEGTGGVYNEQFF